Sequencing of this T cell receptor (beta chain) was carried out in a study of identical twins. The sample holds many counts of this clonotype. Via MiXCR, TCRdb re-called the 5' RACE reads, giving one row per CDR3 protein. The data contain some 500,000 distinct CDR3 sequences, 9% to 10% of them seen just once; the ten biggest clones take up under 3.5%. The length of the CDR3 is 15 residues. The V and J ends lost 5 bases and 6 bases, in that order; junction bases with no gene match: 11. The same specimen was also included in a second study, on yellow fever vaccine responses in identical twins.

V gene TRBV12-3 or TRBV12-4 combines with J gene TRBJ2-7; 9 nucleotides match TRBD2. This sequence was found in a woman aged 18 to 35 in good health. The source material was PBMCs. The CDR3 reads CASSPGLQRGVEQYF. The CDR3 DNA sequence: TGTGCCAGCAGTCCCGGGCTGCAGCGGGGGGTCGAGCAGTACTTC.